This entry features one T cell receptor beta chain sequence. This specimen includes other DNA sequences encoding the same CDR3. The data originate from a study of shared clonotypes between healthy human individuals. Some clones are missing from TCRdb's copy, which holds only in-frame ones; the method was immunoSEQ multiplex PCR. The table has 2 million to 3 million clones, approximately 93% seen once. Trimming removed 3 bases from V and 1 base from J, with 6 bases in between. This CDR3 has 14 residues. The germline CDR1 and CDR2 sequences are SGHTA and FQGNSA. The clonotype originates from a man aged 18 to 29 in good health. Some clones in this sample may be carry-over from other donors' samples. This chain connects TRBV7-2 to TRBJ2-2; D gene ambiguous. Sequenced input: naive CD4+ T cells from PBMCs. Subset defined: CD45RA+ positively selected. The CDR3 here is CASSLGRNTGELFF. CDR3 DNA: TGTGCCAGCAGCTTGGGCAGGAACACCGGGGAGCTGTTTTTT.